Listed here is a single T cell receptor beta chain. Its antigen is currently unknown. These data originate in a study of cytomegalovirus exposure and HLA in healthy donors. Study results and caveats: Later analysis indicated greater clonal expansion among HLA-associated TCR beta chains than among equally common other chains. Common viral pathogens were later found to be apparently linked to several of the most significant clusters.

Researchers ran the PCR with 60 Vbeta and 13 Jbeta primers. The data were produced by immunoSEQ multiplex PCR, yet TCRdb's version contains in-frame clones alone and is incomplete. The sample contains 140,000 or so clones, more than 75% of which appear only once. Trimming took 7 bases from V and 1 from J, leaving 11 bases between them. Germline-derived CDR1 and CDR2 are SNHLY and FYNNEI. The CDR3 sequence is 13 residues long. The sample comprised PBMCs. This chain joins TRBV2 and TRBJ2-7; D gene ambiguous. This receptor was taken from a female donor in good health and CMV-seronegative. The DNA for the CDR3 is TGTGCCAGCACCGCGGCTCTTTCCTACGAGCAGTACTTC. Amino acids: CASTAALSYEQYF.